The 25 T cell receptor beta chains below were found in one sample sequenced in a study of T cell responses to AZD1222 COVID-19 vaccine (dated by TCRdb to the early 2020s). Library prep was done by the immunoSEQ multiplex PCR assay. Sourced from immuneACCESS, this table was stored by TCRdb with only in-frame sequences that have V and J called. A share of the clones is absent; for the studies checked, an unresolved V gene accounts for under half, and the remainder has no known explanation. This sample has 65,000 or so clones in its table, and 84% of those were observed once. Of the sample, 9.5% to 10% falls within the top ten clones. The label giving this sample's time point can be read as: baseline before first vaccination. Sequencing used peripheral blood, obtained on day 0 of AZD1222 vaccination. Every receptor here comes from an adult in good health.

CDR3 nucleotide sequence: TGTGCCAGCACCCAACCTTTGGCCCTATCAGACCCACCCCTCCACTTT. This codes for CASTQPLALSDPPLHF. This sequence joins TRBV28 and TRBJ1-6; D is unresolved. The germline V gene encodes CDR1 MDHEN and CDR2 SYDVKM. V lost 7 bases and J 11 bases, leaving 24 bases between the germline ends. CDR3 length equals 16 residues.

This chain links TRBV19 with TRBJ1-3; D is uncertain. CDR3 length equals 14 residues. V was pared by 5 bases and J by 2 bases, with 10 bases between. Per germline, CDR1 LNHDA and CDR2 SQIVND (reference sequence). The CDR3 DNA reads as TGTGCCAGTAGTCTTGGGGTTGCTGGAAACACCATATATTTT. This encodes CASSLGVAGNTIYF.

The J gene is TRBJ2-1, the V gene TRBV5-6, with D uncertain. Germline CDR1 and CDR2: SGHDT and YYEEEE. There are 17 residues in the CDR3. V was pared by 6 bases and J by 0 bases, with 19 bases between. The CDR3 is CASTRSTYTSSYNEQFF. CDR3 nucleotides: TGTGCCAGCACCCGCTCGACGTACACGAGCTCCTACAATGAGCAGTTCTTC.

This chain links TRBV10-3 with TRBJ2-1; D is possibly TRBD1 or TRBD2 (5 bases each). The germline V gene encodes CDR1 ENHRY and CDR2 SYGVKD. CDR3 length: 16 amino acids. V was clipped by 4 bases and J by 2 bases, with 15 bases between them. CDR3 loop: CAISVRDGSTYNEQFF. In DNA form, the CDR3 reads TGTGCCATCAGTGTCAGGGACGGATCTACCTACAATGAGCAGTTCTTC.

This clone was seen just once. The chain links TRBV4-1 to TRBJ1-2; no clear D. The germline V gene has CDR1 MGHRA and CDR2 YSYEKL. The CDR3 extends over 17 amino acids. V lost 1 base, J lost 4 bases, and 19 bases lay in between. Here the CDR3 DNA reads TGCGCCAGCAGCCAAGCCGGGCAGCCCTACGATACCTATGGCTACACCTTC. It encodes CASSQAGQPYDTYGYTF.

This clone was recorded once. The gene calls are TRBV18 and TRBJ2-5; no definite D call. Germline CDR1 reads KGHSH; CDR2 reads LQKENI. The CDR3 runs to 15 residues. V lost 0 bases, J lost 4 bases, and 12 bases lay in between. In DNA, the CDR3 is TGTGCCAGCTCACCACCGAGCCTGGTTCTAGAGACCCAGTACTTC. Translated, it gives CASSPPSLVLETQYF.

The V and J genes are TRBV5-4 and TRBJ2-1; D uncertain. CDR1 is SGHNT, CDR2 YYREEE, per germline (reference sequence). V was clipped by 0 bases and J by 0 bases, with 7 bases between them. CDR3 length equals 15 residues. This CDR3 reads CASSLGASSYNEQFF. In nucleotides, the CDR3 is TGTGCCAGCAGCTTGGGGGCGTCCTCCTACAATGAGCAGTTCTTC. Drawing the rest from reference TRBV5-4 and TRBJ2-1, the complete variable domain is ETGVTQSPTHLIKTRGQQVTLRCSSQSGHNTVSWYQQALGQGPQFIFQYYREEENGRGNFPPRFSGLQFPNYSSELNVNALELDDSALYLCASSLGASSYNEQFFGPGTRLTVL.

This chain joins TRBV5-5 and TRBJ1-3, with unresolved D. The CDR3 contains 13 residues. With 4 bases removed from V and 0 bases from J, the gap between germline ends came to 5 bases. The V gene's germline CDR1 is SGHKS and CDR2 YYEKEE (reference sequence). The CDR3 loop is CASSPGSGNTIYF. The CDR3 bases are TGTGCCAGCAGCCCAGGCTCTGGAAACACCATATATTTT.

The chain combines TRBV30 with TRBJ1-1; maybe TRBD1 (6 bases). Trimming shortened V by 2 bases and J by 6 bases, and 13 bases separated the two germline ends. The CDR3 has 13 amino acids. The germline V gene encodes CDR1 GTSNPN and CDR2 SVGIG (reference sequence). The CDR3 here is CAWSWGLGAEAFF. CDR3 nucleotides: TGTGCCTGGAGTTGGGGGCTTGGGGCTGAAGCTTTCTTT.

V and J are TRBV27 and TRBJ1-5, with D unresolved. The CDR3 runs to 14 residues. Trimming left V 1 base short and J 4 bases short, with 8 bases between. Germline-derived CDR1 and CDR2 are MNHEY and SMNVEV (reference sequence). CDR3 sequence: CASSLLGTNQPQHF. The CDR3 DNA reads as TGTGCCAGCAGTTTATTGGGAACAAATCAGCCCCAGCATTTT.

This sequence joins TRBV6-1 and TRBJ2-2; tentative D call: TRBD1 (6 bases). This CDR3 is built from 17 residues. Germline CDR1 MNHNS, CDR2 SASEGT. Trimming shortened V by 3 bases and J by 5 bases, and 19 bases separated the two germline ends. The CDR3 nucleotides are TGTGCCAGCAGTGACCTACAGGGATACCCTGGTACCGGGGAGCTGTTTTTT. Its translation is CASSDLQGYPGTGELFF.

This clone was seen once. This chain connects TRBV19 to TRBJ2-3; TRBD2 matches 9 bases. The trim removed 1 base at V and 4 bases at J, leaving 9 bases unmatched. CDR3 length: 17 residues. The V gene's germline CDR1 is LNHDA and CDR2 SQIVND (reference sequence). DNA of the CDR3: TGTGCCAGTAGTATAGTTCCCCTAGCGGGGAGGCCAGATACGCAGTATTTT. Translation gives CASSIVPLAGRPDTQYF.

This sequence joins TRBV28 and TRBJ1-2, with a possible D match to TRBD1 (5 bases). In germline, CDR1 is MDHEN, CDR2 SYDVKM. This CDR3 spans 13 amino acids. The V and J ends lost 6 bases and 4 bases respectively, with 12 bases between them. This chain's CDR3 is CASSPSTAYGYTF. In DNA, the CDR3 is TGTGCCAGCAGCCCATCGACAGCCTATGGCTACACCTTC.

The chain uses TRBV5-1 and TRBJ2-5; D not certain. The germline V gene encodes CDR1 SGHRS and CDR2 YFSETQ. V was clipped by 4 bases and J by 5 bases, with 12 bases between them. CDR3 size: 13 residues. The CDR3 DNA sequence: TGCGCCAGCAGCAATGAACCGCCTGAGACCCAGTACTTC. Its translation: CASSNEPPETQYF.

This chain links TRBV10-3 with TRBJ2-3; D unresolved. CDR3 length: 14 amino acids. Germline V gives CDR1 ENHRY, CDR2 SYGVKD. Trimming removed 10 bases from V and 3 bases from J, with 17 bases in between. CDR3 nucleotides: TGTGCCACCACTCCTCACCCGTCTACAGATACGCAGTATTTT. It translates to CATTPHPSTDTQYF.

The chain uses TRBV9 and TRBJ1-2; 8 nucleotides agree with TRBD1. The CDR3 totals 15 residues. V gave up 4 bases and J gave up 5 bases; unmatched junction bases: 10. In germline, CDR1 is SGDLS, CDR2 YYNGEE. CDR3 nucleotides: TGTGCCAGCAGCCCTAGGACAGGGAACGGGTATGGCTACACCTTC. Translating it yields CASSPRTGNGYGYTF. The full variable domain, with the rest looked up from reference TRBV9 and TRBJ1-2, is DSGVTQTPKHLITATGQRVTLRCSPRSGDLSVYWYQQSLDQGLQFLIQYYNGEERAKGNILERFSAQQFPDLHSELNLSSLELGDSALYFCASSPRTGNGYGYTFGSGTRLTVV.

This chain links TRBV5-4 with TRBJ2-7; TRBD1 agrees at 9 bases. CDR3 length: 13 amino acids. Germline V gene lookup returns CDR1 SGHNT and CDR2 YYREEE (reference sequence). V shed 4 bases, J shed 5 bases, and the junction held 4 bases outside the gene matches. CDR3 amino acids: CASSPGQGNEQYF. DNA for the CDR3: TGTGCCAGCAGCCCGGGACAGGGTAACGAGCAGTACTTC.

This chain connects TRBV14 to TRBJ2-5; 10 nucleotides align to TRBD1. Unmatched junction bases numbered 5, after V lost 3 bases and J lost 4 bases. There are 15 residues in the CDR3. Germline CDR1 SGHDN, CDR2 FVKESK. DNA of the CDR3: TGTGCCAGCAGCCACGGACAGGGGGTCCGAGAGACCCAGTACTTC. Its protein is CASSHGQGVRETQYF.

This clone was detected once. The rearrangement joins TRBV4-1 to TRBJ2-7; TRBD2 is a possible D gene (6 bases). The CDR3 consists of 16 residues. Trimming stripped 5 bases from V and 1 base from J, with 18 bases between. The germline CDR1 and CDR2 sequences are MGHRA and YSYEKL. The CDR3: CASSYRDLGRSYEQYF. CDR3 sequence (DNA): TGCGCCAGCAGCTACCGGGACTTGGGGCGATCCTACGAGCAGTACTTC.

The V gene is TRBV12-3 or TRBV12-4, the J gene TRBJ1-2; D ambiguous. Trimming removed 6 bases at V and 5 bases at J, with 13 bases between. The CDR3 totals 13 residues. The CDR3 spells CASSPQTEYGYTF. CDR3 coding DNA: TGTGCCAGCAGCCCCCAAACTGAGTATGGCTACACCTTC.

This clone was detected once. The V and J genes are TRBV6-6 and TRBJ2-5; the D gene is possibly TRBD1 (6 bases). The CDR3 spans 15 residues. The V gene lost 3 bases and the J gene lost 5 bases, with 16 bases spanning the gap. Germline V gene lookup returns CDR1 MNHNY and CDR2 SVGAGI (reference sequence). The chain's CDR3 is CASSYASGVRETQYF. The CDR3 bases are TGTGCCAGCAGTTATGCGTCAGGGGTCAGGGAGACCCAGTACTTC.

On this clone: This sample includes further DNA sequences coding for the same CDR3. The rearrangement links TRBV5-1 to TRBJ1-4, with a tentative D call TRBD1 (6 bases). This CDR3 comprises 13 residues. Germline CDR1 SGHRS, CDR2 YFSETQ. V was cut by 4 bases and J by 5 bases, with 9 bases left in between. The DNA for the CDR3 is TGCGCCAGCAGCGAAGGACAGAATGAAAAACTGTTTTTT. It yields the protein CASSEGQNEKLFF.

This sequence joins TRBV24-1 and TRBJ1-1; the match to TRBD1 covers 8 bases. This CDR3 region has 14 residues. Losses at the gene ends were 4 bases for V and 6 bases for J; bases not matched to a gene: 6. From germline, CDR1 is KGHDR and CDR2 SFDVKD. CDR3 DNA sequence: TGTGCCACCAGTGAAATGGACAGGGACCCTGAAGCTTTCTTT. Translating it yields CATSEMDRDPEAFF.

The chain has TRBV28 and TRBJ1-5, with 7 bases lining up with TRBD1. The germline gives CDR1 MDHEN, CDR2 SYDVKM. The CDR3 covers 18 residues. Unmatched junction bases numbered 15, after V lost 5 bases and J lost 2 bases. The CDR3 sequence: CASSARGLWGGGNQPQHF. The CDR3 DNA is TGTGCCAGCAGTGCTAGGGGGCTCTGGGGAGGGGGCAATCAGCCCCAGCATTTT.

The rearrangement joins TRBV7-9 to TRBJ2-3, with D possibly being TRBD1 (6 bases). Germline loops: CDR1 SEHNR, CDR2 FQNEAQ (reference sequence). With 5 bases removed from V and 7 bases from J, the gap between germline ends came to 13 bases. This CDR3 comprises 13 residues. CDR3 in DNA: TGTGCCAGCAGCCACCAACAGGGAAATACGCAGTATTTT. Its translation is CASSHQQGNTQYF.